This entry lists 17 T cell receptor beta chains sequenced from one sample in a study of regulatory T cells in long-lasting Graves disease. Time point noted: newly diagnosed GD, antithyroid drugs for less than 3 months. Researchers made the TCR library from RNA that was extracted from PBMCs. HTBI primers from iRepertoire and Arm-PCR of CDR3 regions yielded the TCR beta libraries. TCRdb passed the multiplex PCR reads through MiXCR, listing each CDR3 protein once. The repertoire holds about 530,000 distinct CDR3 sequences, with more than 15% as singletons. The same data also contributed to another study, on T cells in Graves' hyperthyroidism and ophthalmopathy.

The sample in question was peripheral blood mononuclear cells (PBMCs), obtained at new diagnosis, from a patient treated with antithyroid drugs. The receptors shown here come from a woman aged 35-65 years with Graves disease.

Remarks on this clonotype: The germline gene is not matched at one end of the junction; a read error may be the cause. The chain employs TRBV3-1 and TRBJ2-1; 10 bases fit TRBD2. Germline V gives CDR1 LGHDT, CDR2 YNNKEL (reference sequence). CDR3 size: 17 residues. CDR3: CASSQDVAGGTYSEQFF. CDR3 DNA: TGTGCCAGCAGCCAAGACGTAGCGGGGGGTACCTACAGTGAGCAGTTCTTC.

This clonotype has a handful of counts. J is TRBJ1-5 and V is TRBV19; TRBD1 aligns across 7 bases. Germline V CDR1 and CDR2: LNHDA, SQIVND (reference sequence). The CDR3 has 15 amino acids. With V trimmed by 8 bases and J by 0 bases, 7 bases remained unmatched. CDR3 protein: CASGDSLYSNQPQHF. CDR3 nucleotide sequence: TGTGCCAGTGGGGACAGTCTCTATAGCAATCAGCCCCAGCATTTT.

In this sample, this clonotype turned up a few times. The gene calls are TRBV12-3 or TRBV12-4 and TRBJ2-1; no clear D. This CDR3 is 14 amino acids long. Trimming stripped 7 bases from V and 4 bases from J, with 14 bases between. The CDR3 is CASIAPNLYNEQFF. CDR3 bases: TGTGCCAGCATCGCCCCAAATCTTTACAATGAGCAGTTCTTC.

This clonotype was observed a single time. A much larger clone is a single base away; this may be a read error. V gene TRBV27 combines with J gene TRBJ1-5; D is ambiguous. V was clipped by 4 bases and J by 6 bases, with 13 bases between them. The CDR3 extends over 14 amino acids. In germline, CDR1 is MNHEY, CDR2 SMNVEV (reference sequence). CDR3 bases: TGTGCCAGCAGTTCCAGCGGGCGGGGTCAGCCCCAGCATTTT. Encoded protein: CASSSSGRGQPQHF.

This chain uses TRBV4-1 with TRBJ1-3; D unresolved. This CDR3 contains 15 residues. Germline V CDR1 and CDR2: MGHRA, YSYEKL. The V end was cut by 0 bases, the J end by 1 base, with 7 bases between. DNA for the CDR3: TGCGCCAGCAGCCAAGAAGGAGGGTCTGGAAACACCATATATTTT. It specifies CASSQEGGSGNTIYF.

This clonotype was counted at least ten times. This rearrangement joins TRBV11-2 to TRBJ1-2, with D unresolved. V was trimmed by 3 bases and J by 12 bases, leaving 11 bases between them. Germline CDR1 and CDR2: SGHAT and FQNNGV. CDR3 length equals 11 residues. The CDR3 spells CASSFGVKDTF. The CDR3 nucleotides are TGTGCCAGCAGCTTTGGGGTTAAGGACACCTTC. Full variable domain (remainder filled in from reference TRBV11-2 and TRBJ1-2): EAGVAQSPRYKIIEKRQSVAFWCNPISGHATLYWYQQILGQGPKLLIQFQNNGVVDDSQLPKDRFSAERLKGVDSTLKIQPAKLEDSAVYLCASSFGVKDTFGSGTRLTVV.

This clonotype showed up just a few times. V and J are TRBV11-3 and TRBJ1-1; D possibly corresponds to TRBD1 (6 bases). Trimming left V 3 bases short and J 5 bases short, with 16 bases between. The CDR3 runs to 15 residues. Germline CDR1 is SGHNT and CDR2 is YENEEA. The CDR3 DNA follows: TGTGCCAGCAGCTTGGATGTTACAGGGTGGACTGAAGCTTTCTTT. Protein product: CASSLDVTGWTEAFF.

This clonotype has a handful of counts. This chain links TRBV12-3 or TRBV12-4 with TRBJ1-5; D possibly corresponds to TRBD1 (5 bases). V was pared by 3 bases and J by 9 bases, with 18 bases between. The CDR3 consists of 15 residues. CDR3 region: CASSFSFGTSRPQHF. The CDR3 DNA sequence: TGTGCCAGCAGTTTTTCCTTCGGGACTTCTCGGCCCCAGCATTTT.

Ten or more counts support this clonotype. The CDR3 loop is CASSESAGGYEKLFF. DNA of the CDR3: TGTGCCAGCAGTGAAAGCGCAGGGGGCTATGAAAAACTGTTTTTT. The chain carries TRBV2 and TRBJ1-4; TRBD1 aligns across 8 bases. This CDR3 is 15 amino acids long. CDR1 is SNHLY, CDR2 FYNNEI, per germline. V shed 2 bases and J 6 bases; nucleotides not matched to a gene: 5.

This clonotype occurred many times. The V and J genes are TRBV20-1 and TRBJ1-5; a weak D match, TRBD1 (5 bases). The CDR3 has 14 residues. V lost 0 bases and J lost 7, with 13 bases in between. Germline V gene sequence: CDR1 DFQATT, CDR2 SNEGSKA (reference sequence). The CDR3, as DNA: TGCAGTGCTAGAGATAGAGGGGACGTCCAGCCCCAGCATTTT. Its translation: CSARDRGDVQPQHF.

At least ten counts were recorded for this clonotype. The chain carries TRBV28 and TRBJ1-2, with TRBD1 as a possible D gene (5 bases). Trimming removed 4 bases from V and 6 bases from J, with 12 bases in between. CDR1 and CDR2 (germline): MDHEN, SYDVKM. This CDR3 spans 13 amino acids. CDR3 residues: CASSYSTGHGYTF. The CDR3 coding sequence is TGTGCCAGCAGTTACTCGACGGGGCATGGCTACACCTTC.

This clonotype was seen ten or more times. The gene calls are TRBV7-8 and TRBJ2-3; D is ambiguous. Trimming removed 7 bases from V and 0 bases from J, with 11 bases in between. Looked up from germline, CDR1 is SGHVS and CDR2 is FQNEAQ. CDR3 size: 14 residues. CDR3: CASKVTPSTDTQYF. As DNA, the CDR3 is TGTGCCAGCAAAGTTACTCCTAGCACAGATACGCAGTATTTT.

This clonotype was seen many times. The gene calls are TRBV6-1 and TRBJ2-1; 8 bases are shared with TRBD1. Germline V gene sequence: CDR1 MNHNS, CDR2 SASEGT. This CDR3 contains 16 residues. The trim removed 5 bases at V and 2 bases at J, leaving 8 bases unmatched. The CDR3 sequence is CASSLTGTGTYNEQFF. The CDR3 DNA reads as TGTGCCAGCAGTCTAACCGGGACAGGCACCTACAATGAGCAGTTCTTC.

CDR3 DNA sequence: TGCGCCAGCAGCTTCGGGACAGGGGGCCAAGAGACCCAGTACTTC. This translates into CASSFGTGGQETQYF. The chain uses TRBV5-1 and TRBJ2-5; 11 nucleotides line up with TRBD1. The CDR3 is 15 residues long. Per germline, CDR1 SGHRS and CDR2 YFSETQ. V lost 2 bases to trimming and J lost 1 base; unmatched junction nucleotides: 1.

This clonotype was recorded many times. V is TRBV6-1 and J is TRBJ1-3; no reliable D call. Trimming removed 3 bases from V and 0 bases from J, with 6 bases in between. Per germline, CDR1 MNHNS and CDR2 SASEGT. This CDR3 has 14 amino acids. CDR3 sequence: CASSDLFSGNTIYF. The DNA of the CDR3 is TGTGCCAGCAGTGATCTGTTCTCTGGAAACACCATATATTTT.

V usage is TRBV9 and J usage is TRBJ1-2; 12 bases are shared with TRBD1. This CDR3 contains 15 residues. Germline CDR1 SGDLS, CDR2 YYNGEE. The J segment lost 6 bases and the V segment lost 0 bases, leaving 3 bases of the junction unmatched. The CDR3 DNA sequence: TGTGCCAGCAGCGTAGACGGGACAGGGGGCAATGGCTACACCTTC. Protein sequence: CASSVDGTGGNGYTF.

This clonotype was counted ten times or more. This chain joins TRBV27 and TRBJ1-2, with D unresolved. In germline, CDR1 is MNHEY, CDR2 SMNVEV (reference sequence). The CDR3 consists of 15 residues. V was clipped by 2 bases and J by 5 bases, with 15 bases between them. The CDR3 DNA reads as TGTGCCAGCAGTTTAGCCCCCCTTAGCTCGTATGGCTACACCTTC. Translation gives CASSLAPLSSYGYTF.